The T cell receptor beta chain under discussion was sequenced for a study of blood T cell repertoires in COVID-19. About the research overall: From the United States, Italy and Spain came samples of acute and convalescent COVID-19. The analysed material was cDNA or gDNA that came from T cells, B-cell-depleted T cells, or PBMCs.

The germline gives CDR1 SGHRS, CDR2 YFSETQ. After removal of 4 bases from V and 6 bases from J, the junction contained 5 bases not matched to a gene. The CDR3 runs to 15 residues. Per the original methods: It was from reference gene primer amplification that nucleated cell counts were estimated. Measured with immunoSEQ multiplex PCR; TCRdb has only the in-frame clones, and not every one. Clonal size and the V and J genes are those of that table, whereas D and trimming came from the DNA. The sample lists more than 100,000 clones, 78% seen once, with under 3% in the top ten. This receptor was identified in a man in his 70s with acute or convalescent COVID-19. The chain employs TRBV5-1 and TRBJ2-3, with 13 bases matching TRBD2. Material for sequencing was peripheral blood. CDR3 loop: CASSPTSGGADTQYF. The CDR3 DNA reads as TGCGCCAGCAGCCCCACTAGCGGGGGGGCTGATACGCAGTATTTT.